Here is one T cell receptor beta chain with its context. The CDR3 spans 11 residues. Germline V gives CDR1 SEHNR, CDR2 FQNEAQ (reference sequence). Trimming left V 5 bases short and J 10 bases short, with 11 bases between. This sample was taken from a study of cytomegalovirus exposure and HLA in healthy donors. The protocol was immunoSEQ multiplex PCR, while the TCRdb copy is restricted to in-frame clones and leaves out a portion. The table lists approximately 280,000 clones, approximately 86% of them singletons. The specimen was PBMCs. The receptor was derived from a woman aged 18-30 years in good health and CMV-seronegative. The rearrangement links TRBV7-9 to TRBJ1-1, with D hard to call. The CDR3 DNA follows: TGTGCCAGCAGCCCTAAAGTTGGAGCTTTCTTT. This translates into CASSPKVGAFF.